This is a list of T cell receptor beta chains from one sample in a study of T-cell reconstitution after alpha-beta-depleted transplantation in children. One entry per CDR3 protein, called by TCRdb with MiXCR from the PCR reads. The data contain 350,000 to 500,000 distinct CDR3 sequences, roughly two fifths of them singletons. Sequences were derived from PBMCs, sampled before TCRalphabeta/CD19-depleted stem cell transplant. The receptors originated from a girl under 10 years old with aplastic anemia, due to receive a stem cell transplant. The CDR3 runs from the conserved cysteine through the conserved F or W. A D gene is named only where the DNA matches it firmly. Part of the rows lack a size; the others show once, few, many or a class for expanded clones.

CDR3aa: CASSQDGLAGGDTGELFF
CDR3nt: TGTGCCAGCAGCCAAGATGGGCTAGCGGGAGGGGATACCGGGGAGCTGTTTTTT
abundance: -
d_gene: TRBD2
v_gene: TRBV4-2
j_gene: TRBJ2-2

CDR3aa: CASSPVGGAGWEQFF
CDR3nt: TGTGCCAGCAGCCCGGTCGGGGGGGCGGGGTGGGAGCAGTTCTTC
abundance: -
d_gene: TRBD2
v_gene: TRBV12-3/TRBV12-4
j_gene: TRBJ2-1

CDR3aa: CASSLTLPRGSGVPEQFF
CDR3nt: TGTGCCAGCAGTTTAACCCTCCCTCGAGGTAGCGGAGTCCCGGAGCAGTTCTTC
abundance: -
d_gene: -
v_gene: TRBV28
j_gene: TRBJ2-1

CDR3aa: CSTYGGRNTEAFF
CDR3nt: TGCAGTACCTATGGGGGCCGAAACACTGAAGCTTTCTTT
abundance: -
d_gene: -
v_gene: TRBV20-1
j_gene: TRBJ1-1

CDR3aa: CASGLVLDRRGDSYEQYF
CDR3nt: TGTGCTAGTGGTTTGGTACTGGACAGGAGGGGGGACTCCTACGAGCAGTACTTC
abundance: -
d_gene: -
v_gene: TRBV12-5
j_gene: TRBJ2-7

CDR3aa: CSAIMHPRNGELFF
CDR3nt: TGCAGTGCTATAATGCACCCTCGGAACGGGGAGCTGTTTTTT
abundance: many
d_gene: -
v_gene: TRBV20-1
j_gene: TRBJ2-2

CDR3aa: CSVDPGKWSRLAGEEQYF
CDR3nt: TGCAGCGTTGACCCAGGTAAATGGTCCCGACTAGCGGGAGAGGAGCAGTACTTC
abundance: many
d_gene: TRBD2
v_gene: TRBV29-1
j_gene: TRBJ2-7

CDR3aa: CASSLRGFEQYF
CDR3nt: TGTGCCAGCAGCTTGAGAGGATTCGAGCAGTACTTC
abundance: -
d_gene: -
v_gene: TRBV5-6
j_gene: TRBJ2-7

CDR3aa: CASLLGTQERSYEQYF
CDR3nt: TGTGCCAGCCTCCTAGGGACCCAAGAGAGATCCTACGAGCAGTACTTC
abundance: many
d_gene: -
v_gene: TRBV4-2
j_gene: TRBJ2-7

CDR3aa: CSAWDRDVSLHF
CDR3nt: TGCAGTGCTTGGGACAGGGACGTCTCCCTCCACTTT
abundance: -
d_gene: TRBD1
v_gene: TRBV20-1
j_gene: TRBJ1-6

CDR3aa: CASSLTSGYEQYF
CDR3nt: TGTGCCAGCAGTTTGACTAGCGGGTACGAGCAGTACTTC
abundance: many
d_gene: TRBD2
v_gene: TRBV28
j_gene: TRBJ2-7

CDR3aa: CASSPNRDSYEQYF
CDR3nt: TGTGCCAGCAGCCCTAACAGGGATTCCTACGAGCAGTACTTC
abundance: -
d_gene: -
v_gene: TRBV7-9
j_gene: TRBJ2-7

CDR3aa: CASRRGYDIQYF
CDR3nt: TGTGCCAGCAGGAGAGGGTACGACATTCAGTACTTC
abundance: -
d_gene: -
v_gene: TRBV25-1
j_gene: TRBJ2-4

CDR3aa: CASSLPDGGSGAQYF
CDR3nt: TGTGCCAGCAGCTTACCGGATGGGGGATCGGGGGCCCAGTACTTC
abundance: -
d_gene: -
v_gene: TRBV5-4
j_gene: TRBJ2-5

CDR3aa: CASSSSRGRNSNQPQHF
CDR3nt: TGTGCCAGCAGTTCGTCCAGAGGGAGAAATAGCAATCAGCCCCAGCATTTT
abundance: -
d_gene: -
v_gene: TRBV12-3/TRBV12-4
j_gene: TRBJ1-5

CDR3aa: CSVVLNTGELFF
CDR3nt: TGCAGCGTTGTCCTGAACACCGGGGAGCTGTTTTTT
abundance: -
d_gene: -
v_gene: TRBV29-1
j_gene: TRBJ2-2

CDR3aa: CAWENTGELFF
CDR3nt: TGTGCCTGGGAAAACACCGGGGAGCTGTTTTTT
abundance: few
d_gene: -
v_gene: TRBV30
j_gene: TRBJ2-2

CDR3aa: CASSQEPGQSSYNEQFF
CDR3nt: TGCGCCAGCAGCCAAGAGCCGGGACAGAGCTCCTACAATGAGCAGTTCTTC
abundance: -
d_gene: TRBD1
v_gene: TRBV4-1
j_gene: TRBJ2-1

CDR3aa: CASRDRGSIQYF
CDR3nt: TGTGCCAGTAGGGACAGAGGGAGCATTCAGTACTTC
abundance: -
d_gene: -
v_gene: TRBV19
j_gene: TRBJ2-4

CDR3aa: CASSGVSGTQETQYF
CDR3nt: TGTGCCAGCAGTGGGGTTAGCGGGACCCAAGAGACCCAGTACTTC
abundance: -
d_gene: TRBD2
v_gene: TRBV28
j_gene: TRBJ2-5

CDR3aa: CSASQTGGAGTEAFF
CDR3nt: TGCAGTGCTAGCCAGACAGGGGGCGCGGGGACTGAAGCTTTCTTT
abundance: -
d_gene: TRBD1
v_gene: TRBV20-1
j_gene: TRBJ1-1

CDR3aa: CASSQSQGYGYTF
CDR3nt: TGTGCCAGCAGCCAGAGTCAGGGCTATGGCTACACCTTC
abundance: few
d_gene: -
v_gene: TRBV14
j_gene: TRBJ1-2

CDR3aa: CASNTEPGRRVDEQFF
CDR3nt: TGCGCCAGCAACACCGAACCGGGCCGAAGGGTCGATGAGCAGTTCTTC
abundance: many
d_gene: -
v_gene: TRBV5-1
j_gene: TRBJ2-1

CDR3aa: CSARGQGLIGDQPQHF
CDR3nt: TGCAGTGCTAGAGGTCAGGGCCTTATCGGCGATCAGCCCCAGCATTTT
abundance: -
d_gene: -
v_gene: TRBV20-1
j_gene: TRBJ1-5

CDR3aa: CASSFGPSEQFF
CDR3nt: TGTGCCAGCAGCTTCGGGCCGTCGGAGCAGTTCTTC
abundance: few
d_gene: -
v_gene: TRBV7-3
j_gene: TRBJ2-1

CDR3aa: CASSLWEGATYQPQHF
CDR3nt: TGTGCCAGCAGTTTATGGGAGGGGGCAACATATCAGCCCCAGCATTTT
abundance: -
d_gene: TRBD1
v_gene: TRBV28
j_gene: TRBJ1-5

CDR3aa: CSAPDRGSHTIYF
CDR3nt: TGCAGTGCTCCGGACAGGGGCTCTCACACCATATATTTT
abundance: -
d_gene: TRBD1
v_gene: TRBV20-1
j_gene: TRBJ1-3